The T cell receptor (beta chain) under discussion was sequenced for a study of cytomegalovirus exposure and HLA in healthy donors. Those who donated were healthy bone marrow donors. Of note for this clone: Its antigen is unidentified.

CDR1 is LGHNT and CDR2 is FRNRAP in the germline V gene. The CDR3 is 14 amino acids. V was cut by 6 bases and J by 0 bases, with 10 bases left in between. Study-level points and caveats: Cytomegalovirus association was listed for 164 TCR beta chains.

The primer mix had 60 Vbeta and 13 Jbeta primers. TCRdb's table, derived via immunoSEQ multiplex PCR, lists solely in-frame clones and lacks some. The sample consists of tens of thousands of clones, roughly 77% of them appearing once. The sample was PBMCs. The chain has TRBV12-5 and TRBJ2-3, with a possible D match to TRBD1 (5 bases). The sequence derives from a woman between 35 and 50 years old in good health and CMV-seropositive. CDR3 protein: CASGPRQSTDTQYF. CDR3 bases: TGTGCTAGTGGACCTAGACAGAGCACAGATACGCAGTATTTT.